What follows is one TCR beta chain and its context. As processed by the authors: Nucleated cell counts were estimated from reference gene primer amplification. Generated by immunoSEQ multiplex PCR, the TCRdb table keeps only in-frame clones and is missing some. V, J and clone size are taken as reported in that table, and D and trimming were inferred from the DNA itself. Of about 190,000 clones detected, around four fifths appear once; the ten largest clones hold 5% to 6.5%. The data stem from a study of blood T cell repertoires in COVID-19. Study in general: Specimens from acute and convalescent COVID-19 originated in the United States, Italy and Spain. Sources were T cells, B-cell-depleted T cells, or PBMCs; the material itself was cDNA or gDNA.

The CDR3 is 16 amino acids. This chain connects TRBV21-1 to TRBJ2-1; the tabulated D call, TRBD2, remains unverified against the DNA. TRBV21-1 is tagged as a pseudogene. The TCR comes from a woman aged 70-85 years with active or convalescent COVID-19. The sequencing sample was made of peripheral blood. The DNA of the CDR3 is TGTGCCAGCAGCATGGGGCTAGCGGGGGTTAAAGATGAGCAGTTCTTC. As protein: CASSMGLAGVKDEQFF.